These 14 T cell receptor beta chains came from one sample sequenced in a study of cytomegalovirus exposure and HLA in healthy donors. Use of 60 Vbeta and 13 Jbeta primers characterized the PCR. Only in-frame clones appear in the TCRdb table, and some are missing; sequencing was by immunoSEQ multiplex PCR. The table includes hundreds of thousands of clones, 70% to 80% detected once. Sample: PBMCs. The receptors come from a male donor in good health and CMV-seronegative.

The chain recombines TRBV7-8 with TRBJ1-2; D perhaps matches TRBD1 (6 bases). The V end lost 5 bases, the J end lost 8 bases, and 18 bases lay between the germline ends. The CDR3 runs 14 residues. The germline V gene has CDR1 SGHVS and CDR2 FQNEAQ. The CDR3 nucleotides are TGTGCCAGCAGCGACCGACGACAGGCCGGGGGCTACACCTTC. Protein: CASSDRRQAGGYTF. Variable domain in full (rest from reference TRBV7-8 and TRBJ1-2): GAGVSQSPRYKVAKRGQDVALRCDPISGHVSLFWYQQALGQGPEFLTYFQNEAQLDKSGLPSDRFFAERPEGSVSTLKIQRTQQEDSAVYLCASSDRRQAGGYTFGSGTRLTVV.

The chain joins TRBV28 to TRBJ1-2, with TRBD1 matching over 7 bases. This CDR3 region has 17 residues. Germline CDR1 reads MDHEN; CDR2 reads SYDVKM. V trimming: 8 bases; J trimming: 5 bases; junction bases outside the gene matches: 20. CDR3 amino acids: CASLSPTDRRSYYGYTF. Here the CDR3 DNA reads TGTGCCAGCCTTTCCCCGACGGACAGGCGTTCTTATTATGGCTACACCTTC.

A few counts support this clone. The rearrangement joins TRBV5-1 to TRBJ2-3; no clear D. Trimming removed 0 bases at V and 6 bases at J, with 8 bases between. The CDR3 loop spans 13 amino acids. Germline assignment: CDR1 SGHRS and CDR2 YFSETQ. CDR3 nucleotides: TGCGCCAGCAGCTTGGGAGGTAGGGATACGCAGTATTTT. Translated: CASSLGGRDTQYF.

With regard to this clone: One end of the junction varies from germline; a read error may be responsible. CDR3: CASNQAGANYGYTF. The CDR3 nucleotides read TGTGCCAGCAACCAAGCCGGAGCTAACTATGGCTACACCTTC. The gene calls are TRBV14 and TRBJ1-2; D call uncertain. This CDR3 has 14 residues. The V gene's germline CDR1 is SGHDN and CDR2 FVKESK.

This clone was found once. The genes are TRBV21-1 and TRBJ2-5; TRBD2 was called by the table and not checked on the DNA. TRBV21-1 is marked as a pseudogene. The length of the CDR3 is 17 residues. CDR3 DNA sequence: TGTGCCAGCAGGACGCCGGGACTAGCGGGGAACCGGGGGACCCAGTACTTC. Its protein is CASRTPGLAGNRGTQYF.

The chain links TRBV29-1 to TRBJ2-7; D perhaps matches TRBD2 (7 bases). CDR3 length: 14 amino acids. The V gene lost 7 bases and the J gene lost 2 bases, with 18 bases spanning the gap. CDR1 is SQVTM and CDR2 is ANQGSEA in the germline V gene. Here the CDR3 DNA reads TGCAGCGCCCGACTGGGGGGGCCCCCCTACGAGCAGTACTTC. This encodes CSARLGGPPYEQYF.

The V call is TRBV9, the J call TRBJ2-1, with TRBD2 matching over 10 bases. The CDR3 runs 17 residues. The J segment lost 3 bases and the V segment lost 0 bases, leaving 6 bases of the junction unmatched. Germline V gene data show CDR1 as SGDLS and CDR2 as YYNGEE. The CDR3 is CASSVAAASGSYNEQFF. For the CDR3, the DNA is TGTGCCAGCAGCGTAGCTGCGGCTAGCGGGAGCTACAATGAGCAGTTCTTC.

The rearrangement links TRBV6-4 to TRBJ1-2, with 9 bases that match TRBD1. The CDR3 loop spans 15 amino acids. Germline-derived CDR1 and CDR2 are MRHNA and SNTAGT. V trimming: 3 bases; J trimming: 4 bases; junction bases outside the gene matches: 6. CDR3 sequence reads: CASSEDTGGLYGYTF. CDR3 in DNA: TGTGCCAGCAGTGAAGATACAGGGGGCCTCTATGGCTACACCTTC.

The J gene is TRBJ2-5, the V gene TRBV6-6; TRBD2 aligns across 14 bases. Germline V lookup: CDR1 MNHNY, CDR2 SVGAGI (reference sequence). The CDR3 consists of 16 residues. Trimming removed 3 bases from V and 3 bases from J; junction bases left unmatched: 3. CDR3 protein: CASSYRLAGGEETQYF. For the CDR3, the DNA is TGTGCCAGCAGTTATCGACTAGCGGGAGGGGAAGAGACCCAGTACTTC.

The CDR3, as DNA: TGTGCCAGCAGTTTGGACTTAACCGGGGAGCTGTTTTTT. Protein sequence: CASSLDLTGELFF. V gene TRBV6-5 combines with J gene TRBJ2-2; D may be TRBD2 (5 bases). V was clipped by 4 bases and J by 5 bases, with 8 bases between them. Looked up from germline, CDR1 is MNHEY and CDR2 is SVGAGI. The CDR3 length is 13 residues.

The chain uses TRBV5-1 and TRBJ1-1; a possible D gene is TRBD1 (6 bases). Germline V CDR1 and CDR2: SGHRS, YFSETQ. V lost 2 bases to trimming and J lost 2 bases, with 13 bases between them. This CDR3 is built from 15 residues. CDR3 in DNA: TGCGCCAGCAGCTTTTCCCGGGGACAAAACACTGAAGCTTTCTTT. Amino acid sequence: CASSFSRGQNTEAFF.

The chain links TRBV6-1 to TRBJ2-3; no reliable D call. CDR1 is MNHNS and CDR2 is SASEGT in the germline V gene. V was pared by 5 bases and J by 4 bases, with 13 bases between. There are 14 residues in the CDR3. The DNA of the CDR3 is TGTGCCAGCAGTCCTTCGGTGGTATCAGATACGCAGTATTTT. Its protein product is CASSPSVVSDTQYF.

This chain joins TRBV15 and TRBJ1-3; TRBD1 might be the D (5 bases). CDR3 length equals 16 residues. V was trimmed by 0 bases and J by 0 bases, leaving 9 bases between them. The germline CDR1 and CDR2 sequences are LNHNV and YYDKDF (reference sequence). The CDR3 reads CATSRDKGLSGNTIYF. As DNA, the CDR3 is TGTGCCACCAGCAGAGATAAGGGACTCTCTGGAAACACCATATATTTT.

This sequence joins TRBV18 and TRBJ1-6; 8 bases fit TRBD1. V was clipped by 4 bases and J by 7 bases; unmatched bases: 9. This CDR3 is 16 amino acids long. The germline gives CDR1 KGHSH, CDR2 LQKENI. In DNA, the CDR3 is TGTGCCAGCTCACTCGCGGACAGGGCAGGAAATTCACCCCTCCACTTT. Protein: CASSLADRAGNSPLHF.